One TCR beta chain is described in this entry. The record originates from a study of blood T cell repertoires in COVID-19. As for the study in general: Spain, Italy and the United States supplied samples that represented acute and convalescent COVID-19. PBMCs, B-cell-depleted T cells, or T cells were the source of the cDNA or gDNA that made up the material.

Participants had their cohort set by participant-reported clinical history. The V end was cut by 6 bases, the J end by 0 bases, with 21 bases between. The CDR3 contains 17 residues. The germline gives CDR1 SGHKS, CDR2 YYEKEE (reference sequence). Libraries were prepared by immunoSEQ multiplex PCR; TCRdb keeps only in-frame clonotypes and omits some of them. The sample has about 280,000 clones, around 91% seen once; the top ten hold about 1.7%. Sequenced input: PBMCs or T cells enriched from blood (not recorded which). V gene TRBV5-5 combines with J gene TRBJ1-1; a possible D gene is TRBD1 (6 bases). This TCR derives from a woman between 18 and 30 years old with acute COVID-19. The CDR3 protein is CASNRDTLVRMNTEAFF. In nucleotides, the CDR3 is TGTGCCAGCAACCGGGACACGTTGGTTAGGATGAACACTGAAGCTTTCTTT.